This T cell receptor beta chain was observed in a study of PD-L1 blockade in urothelial cancer. Study in general: About 85% of the roughly 30 patients were males with bladder-origin urothelial cancer. The study, taken as a whole, reports: TCR clonality was measured in pretreatment peripheral blood. Clonality below the median predicted better survival.

The method was immunoSEQ multiplex PCR; TCRdb's version includes in-frame clones alone and lacks a portion of them. The sample lists some 40,000 clones; more than 80% were seen once. Germline loops: CDR1 SGHTA, CDR2 FQGTGA. J gave up 5 bases and V 4 bases, and 1 base lay outside the gene matches. This CDR3 region has 13 residues. Patients had locally advanced or metastatic urothelial carcinoma. There were between 1 and 8 samples from each patient, taken pretreatment and on-treatment. Points on this clone: Its antigen is not identified.

The TCR comes from a man in his 70s with urothelial cancer. This chain connects TRBV7-3 to TRBJ2-5, with TRBD1 matching over 10 bases. The source was PBMCs, collected around atezolizumab (anti-PD-L1) treatment. The CDR3 here is CASSWTGGETQYF. Here the CDR3 DNA reads TGTGCCAGCAGCTGGACAGGGGGGGAGACCCAGTACTTC.